The 25 T cell receptor beta chains given below trace back to one sample, sequenced in a study of T cells in Graves' hyperthyroidism and ophthalmopathy. Amplification yielded TCR beta CDR3 regions, with RNA transcripts as the source. The study used the HTBI primer set for a first-round RT-PCR of the TCR CDR3. MiXCR, applied by TCRdb to the multiplex PCR reads, yields one record per CDR3 protein. The sample contains about 640,000 distinct CDR3 sequences, around 15% of which appear only once. The sequencing sample was made of blood. Receptors originate from a woman aged 50 to 60 with Graves' ophthalmopathy.

This clonotype was counted ten times or more. DNA for the CDR3: TGTGCCAGTAGGACTCCCGGGGGCACCGGGGAGCTGTTTTTT. Encoded protein: CASRTPGGTGELFF. The chain links TRBV19 to TRBJ2-2, with D tentatively TRBD2 (6 bases). The germline CDR1 and CDR2 sequences are LNHDA and SQIVND (reference sequence). The CDR3 loop spans 14 amino acids. The ends were cut back, 6 bases at V and 4 bases at J, with 12 bases in the middle.

The chain has TRBV28 and TRBJ2-3, with D hard to call. The germline V gene has CDR1 MDHEN and CDR2 SYDVKM. Between the trimmed V and J ends, which lost 7 bases and 10 bases, there was a span of 15 bases. This CDR3 has 12 amino acids. The CDR3: CASTSGWEAQYF. For the CDR3, the DNA is TGTGCCAGCACCTCCGGTTGGGAAGCGCAGTATTTT.

This clonotype was found many times. The V call is TRBV6-2 or TRBV6-3, the J call TRBJ2-7, with a tentative D call TRBD1 (5 bases). The CDR3 extends over 13 amino acids. Germline V CDR1 and CDR2: MNHEY, SVGEGT. V was shortened by 6 bases and J by 2 bases, with 11 bases between the two germline ends. CDR3 amino acids: CASRSTATYEQYF. For the CDR3, the DNA is TGTGCCAGCAGATCGACAGCAACCTACGAGCAGTACTTC.

This clonotype has at least ten counts. V and J are TRBV5-1 and TRBJ2-7; 15 bases match TRBD2. The CDR3 is 20 residues long. Per the germline V gene, CDR1 is SGHRS and CDR2 is YFSETQ. V lost 1 base, J lost 4 bases, and 15 bases stayed unmatched. As DNA, the CDR3 is TGCGCCAGCAGCTTGTACCCTTTCATTGGGACTAGCGGGAGGACGTACGAGCAGTACTTC. Translating gives CASSLYPFIGTSGRTYEQYF. The whole variable domain, remainder taken from reference TRBV5-1 and TRBJ2-7, is KAGVTQTPRYLIKTRGQQVTLSCSPISGHRSVSWYQQTPGQGLQFLFEYFSETQRNKGNFPGRFSGRQFSNSRSEMNVSTLELGDSALYLCASSLYPFIGTSGRTYEQYFGPGTRLTVT.

This clonotype was seen only a few times. CDR3 sequence: CASSEAGDEQYF. The CDR3 DNA sequence: TGTGCCAGCAGTGAAGCGGGGGACGAGCAGTACTTC. The chain has TRBV25-1 and TRBJ2-7, with 7 bases identical to TRBD2. After removal of 2 bases from V and 5 bases from J, the junction contained 0 bases not matched to a gene. This CDR3 comprises 12 residues. Per germline, CDR1 MGHDK and CDR2 SYGVNS.

The CDR3 nucleotides are TGTGCCAGCAGCGGTGGACAGCTAAATCAGCCCCAGCATTTT. It is translated as CASSGGQLNQPQHF. The chain links TRBV9 to TRBJ1-5; perhaps TRBD1 as D (6 bases). The V and J ends lost 3 bases and 4 bases respectively, with 11 bases between them. This CDR3 is 14 amino acids long. Germline assignment: CDR1 SGDLS and CDR2 YYNGEE.

This clonotype showed up just a few times. One junction end disagrees with the germline gene, perhaps due to a read error. V gene TRBV5-1 combines with J gene TRBJ1-1, with D possibly being TRBD1 (6 bases). CDR3 size: 16 residues. Germline values: CDR1 SGHRS, CDR2 YFSETQ. The CDR3 DNA reads TGTGCCAGCAGCTCCCCCCAGGAAGAGGGGGGCGCTAGGGCTTTCTTT. Translated: CASSSPQEEGGARAFF. Complete variable domain (other parts from reference TRBV5-1 and TRBJ1-1): KAGVTQTPRYLIKTRGQQVTLSCSPISGHRSVSWYQQTPGQGLQFLFEYFSETQRNKGNFPGRFSGRQFSNSRSEMNVSTLELGDSALYLCASSSPQEEGGARAFFGQGTRLTVV.

This clonotype was counted at least ten times. V and J are TRBV14 and TRBJ2-3, with 9 nucleotides matching TRBD2. The trim removed 2 bases at V and 0 bases at J, leaving 6 bases unmatched. Germline V gene sequence: CDR1 SGHDN, CDR2 FVKESK. This CDR3 comprises 17 residues. This CDR3 is CASSQFGLAGSTDTQYF. DNA of the CDR3: TGTGCCAGCAGCCAATTCGGGCTAGCGGGGAGCACAGATACGCAGTATTTT.

This chain connects TRBV29-1 to TRBJ1-2, with D perhaps TRBD1 (5 bases). Between the trimmed V and J ends, which lost 5 bases and 2 bases, there was a span of 12 bases. Looked up from germline, CDR1 is SQVTM and CDR2 is ANQGSEA. The CDR3 sequence is 13 residues long. CDR3 region: CSVLGTANYGYTF. CDR3 nucleotides: TGCAGCGTTCTAGGGACGGCAAACTATGGCTACACCTTC.

This clonotype was recorded many times. The chain joins TRBV6-2 or TRBV6-3 to TRBJ2-1, with D perhaps TRBD1 or TRBD2 (5 bases each). V lost 2 bases and J 5 bases, leaving 16 bases between the germline ends. This CDR3 comprises 16 residues. Germline loops: CDR1 MNHEY, CDR2 SVGEGT. The CDR3 DNA sequence: TGTGCCAGCAGTTACCGATTTCGGGACGGAAACAATGAGCAGTTCTTC. Translation: CASSYRFRDGNNEQFF.

This clonotype was counted many times. The chain has TRBV12-3 or TRBV12-4 and TRBJ1-3; D is possibly TRBD1 (5 bases). V gave up 6 bases and J gave up 0 bases, with 12 bases separating them. This CDR3 is 15 amino acids long. The CDR3 bases are TGTGCCAGCAGGCAGACAGCTAGCTCTGGAAACACCATATATTTT. Protein product: CASRQTASSGNTIYF.

The chain links TRBV10-3 to TRBJ2-7, with 8 bases matching TRBD1. There are 13 residues in the CDR3. The germline V gene encodes CDR1 ENHRY and CDR2 SYGVKD. Unmatched junction bases numbered 10, after V lost 8 bases and J lost 7 bases. CDR3 residues: CAIGKQGEGEQYF. Here the CDR3 DNA reads TGTGCCATCGGCAAACAGGGGGAAGGGGAGCAGTACTTC.

This clonotype was recorded a few times. The chain employs TRBV5-8 and TRBJ1-4; tentative D call: TRBD1 (5 bases). The V end lost 5 bases, the J end lost 5 bases, and 13 bases lay between the germline ends. The germline gives CDR1 SGHTS, CDR2 YDEGEE. The CDR3 covers 14 residues. The CDR3 loop reads CASRGPVKNEKLFF. CDR3 bases: TGTGCCAGCAGGGGACCCGTCAAGAATGAAAAACTGTTTTTT.

This clonotype was counted between two and nine times. The rearrangement joins TRBV15 to TRBJ2-2, with D possibly being TRBD2 (5 bases). The V gene's germline CDR1 is LNHNV and CDR2 YYDKDF (reference sequence). This CDR3 is 15 amino acids long. V was clipped by 3 bases and J by 3 bases, with 11 bases between them. CDR3 amino acids: CATSSARTYTGELFF. In DNA form, the CDR3 reads TGTGCCACCAGCAGCGCTAGGACTTACACCGGGGAGCTGTTTTTT.

The rearrangement joins TRBV28 to TRBJ1-2, with a possible D match to TRBD1 (5 bases). The CDR3 extends over 14 amino acids. Deletions cut 1 base from V and 6 bases from J, with 12 bases between. Germline V lookup: CDR1 MDHEN, CDR2 SYDVKM. DNA of the CDR3: TGTGCCAGCAGTTTATCGGCAGGGAGGGATGGCTACACCTTC. Its protein product is CASSLSAGRDGYTF.

This clonotype has more than one count but fewer than ten. Being one base from a much bigger clone, this may be a read error. The rearrangement joins TRBV12-5 to TRBJ2-1, with 10 bases lining up with TRBD2. The CDR3 sequence is 15 residues long. Germline CDR1 reads LGHNT; CDR2 reads FRNRAP. The V gene end was trimmed by 6 bases and the J gene end by 0 bases; junction bases not matched to a gene: 2. The CDR3 loop is CASGASGSSYNEQFF. The CDR3 DNA is TGTGCTAGTGGGGCTAGCGGGAGCTCCTACAATGAGCAGTTCTTC.

The chain has TRBV12-5 and TRBJ2-7; 7 bases fit TRBD1. This CDR3 is 14 amino acids long. Looked up from germline, CDR1 is LGHNT and CDR2 is FRNRAP. The J segment lost 6 bases and the V segment lost 5 bases, leaving 10 bases of the junction unmatched. The CDR3: CASGPSRDRVEQYF. CDR3 coding DNA: TGTGCTAGTGGTCCATCCCGTGACAGGGTCGAGCAGTACTTC.

CDR3 in DNA: TGCAGCGTTGTAACTAGTGACAATGAGCAGTTCTTC. Translating it yields CSVVTSDNEQFF. The rearrangement joins TRBV29-1 to TRBJ2-1; tentatively, D is TRBD2 (5 bases). CDR1 is SQVTM, CDR2 ANQGSEA, per germline. This CDR3 contains 12 residues. Deletions cut 4 bases from V and 5 bases from J, with 9 bases between.

This clonotype has at least ten counts. The V and J genes are TRBV11-2 and TRBJ1-5; tentative D call: TRBD1 (5 bases). Trimming took off 1 base at V and 0 bases at J, with 16 bases between the two ends. The germline CDR1 and CDR2 sequences are SGHAT and FQNNGV. CDR3 length: 18 amino acids. The CDR3 spells CASSLAGTEEYSNQPQHF. The CDR3 DNA reads TGTGCCAGCAGCTTAGCTGGGACGGAAGAATATAGCAATCAGCCCCAGCATTTT.

Ten or more counts support this clonotype. This chain links TRBV18 with TRBJ2-1, with a tentative D call TRBD1 (5 bases). CDR3 length: 14 residues. CDR1 is KGHSH, CDR2 LQKENI, per germline. V lost 1 base and J 7 bases, leaving 11 bases between the germline ends. The CDR3 reads CASSPRTTENEQFF. CDR3 nucleotide sequence: TGTGCCAGCTCACCACGGACAACTGAGAATGAGCAGTTCTTC.

There are many counts of this clonotype. The rearrangement uses TRBV14 and TRBJ2-1; the D gene is possibly TRBD2 (6 bases). The germline V gene encodes CDR1 SGHDN and CDR2 FVKESK. The CDR3 sequence is 19 residues long. Trimming removed 0 bases at V and 4 bases at J, with 22 bases between. CDR3 protein: CASSQDARGTAVRYNEQFF. The CDR3 DNA sequence: TGTGCCAGCAGCCAAGATGCCCGCGGGACGGCCGTACGGTACAATGAGCAGTTCTTC.

In its sample, this clonotype was seen a few times. CDR3 region: CASSVRMAGEADTQYF. CDR3 nucleotide sequence: TGTGCCAGCAGCGTAAGGATGGCGGGAGAGGCAGATACGCAGTATTTT. The chain combines TRBV9 with TRBJ2-3; TRBD2 matches at 7 bases. With V trimmed by 1 base and J by 4 bases, 9 bases remained unmatched. CDR3 length: 16 amino acids. Germline V lookup: CDR1 SGDLS, CDR2 YYNGEE.

This clonotype was detected only a few times. The chain recombines TRBV28 with TRBJ2-7, with D perhaps matching TRBD1 (6 bases). CDR1 and CDR2 from the germline V gene are MDHEN and SYDVKM. The ends were cut back, 10 bases at V and 3 bases at J, with 16 bases in the middle. This CDR3 has 13 amino acids. In nucleotides, the CDR3 is TGTGCCATTGCGACAGGATTTGACTACGAGCAGTACTTC. Amino acids: CAIATGFDYEQYF. Together with reference TRBV28 and TRBJ2-7, the CDR3 gives the full variable domain: DVKVTQSSRYLVKRTGEKVFLECVQDMDHENMFWYRQDPGLGLRLIYFSYDVKMKEKGDIPEGYSVSREKKERFSLILESASTNQTSMYLCAIATGFDYEQYFGPGTRLTVT.

This clonotype showed up many times. The V call is TRBV28, the J call TRBJ2-7, with 11 bases matching TRBD2. V gave up 6 bases and J gave up 0 bases; unmatched junction bases: 7. Germline CDR1 reads MDHEN; CDR2 reads SYDVKM. The CDR3 consists of 16 residues. CDR3 nucleotide sequence: TGTGCCAGCAGATCCGGGACTAGCGGAGCCTCCTACGAGCAGTACTTC. Translated, it gives CASRSGTSGASYEQYF.

This clonotype has a handful of counts. This chain connects TRBV6-2 or TRBV6-3 to TRBJ2-5; D uncertain. CDR3 size: 11 residues. Germline-derived CDR1 and CDR2 are MNHEY and SVGEGT. Trimming pared 6 bases from V and 7 bases from J, leaving 9 bases between. CDR3 loop: CASRIEVTQYF. The CDR3 coding sequence is TGTGCCAGCAGGATTGAAGTGACCCAGTACTTC.